This T cell receptor (beta chain) is from a study of T cell therapy after organ transplantation. Study findings and constraints: Post-therapy CD8 clonality change correlated inversely with pretherapy clonality. Post-therapy reconstitution appeared to include transferred and endogenous clonotypes.

The protocol was immunoSEQ multiplex PCR, while the TCRdb copy is restricted to in-frame clones and leaves out a portion. The table shows about 21,000 clones, with less than 90% occurring only once. The CDR3 has 9 amino acids. From germline, CDR1 is LGHNT and CDR2 FRNRAP. A word on this clone: Its antigen is currently unknown.

This sample's time point: 20-29 weeks after completion of therapy. This sequence joins TRBV12-5 and TRBJ1-1; the D is unclear. This specimen was CD8+ T cells from blood, taken after autologous CMV-specific T cell therapy. The TCR sequence derives from a human patient who had received a solid organ transplant and had CMV disease. Some T cells could come from the graft donor. The CDR3 sequence is CATPKEAFF. DNA of the CDR3: TGTGCAACTCCTAAGGAAGCTTTCTTT. The whole variable domain, filled in from reference TRBV12-5 and TRBJ1-1, reads DARVTQTPRHKVTEMGQEVTMRCQPILGHNTVFWYRQTMMQGLELLAYFRNRAPLDDSGMPKDRFSAEMPDATLATLKIQPSEPRDSAVYFCATPKEAFFGQGTRLTVV.